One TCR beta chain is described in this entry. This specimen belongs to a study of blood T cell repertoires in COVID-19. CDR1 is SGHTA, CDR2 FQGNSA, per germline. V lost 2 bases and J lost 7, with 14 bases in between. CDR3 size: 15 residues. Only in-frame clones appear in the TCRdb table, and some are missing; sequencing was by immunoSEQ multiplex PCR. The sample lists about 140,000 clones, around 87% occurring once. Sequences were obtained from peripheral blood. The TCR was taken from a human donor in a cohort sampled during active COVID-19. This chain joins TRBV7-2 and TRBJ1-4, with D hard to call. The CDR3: CASSLLRGSSEKLFF. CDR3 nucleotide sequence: TGTGCCAGCAGCTTACTACGCGGCTCCAGTGAAAAACTGTTTTTT.